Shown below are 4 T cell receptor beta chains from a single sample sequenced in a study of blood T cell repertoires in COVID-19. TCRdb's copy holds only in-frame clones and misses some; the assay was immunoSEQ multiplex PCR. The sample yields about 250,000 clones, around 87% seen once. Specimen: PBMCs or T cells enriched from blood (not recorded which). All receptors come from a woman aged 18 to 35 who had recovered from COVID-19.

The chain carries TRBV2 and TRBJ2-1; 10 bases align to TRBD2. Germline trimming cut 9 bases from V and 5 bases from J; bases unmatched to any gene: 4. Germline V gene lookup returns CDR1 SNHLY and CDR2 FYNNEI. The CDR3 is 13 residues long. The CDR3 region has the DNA TGTGCCAGAGGACTAGCGGAAAACAATGAGCAGTTCTTC. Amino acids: CARGLAENNEQFF. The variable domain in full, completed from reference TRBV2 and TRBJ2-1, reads EPEVTQTPSHQVTQMGQEVILRCVPISNHLYFYWYRQILGQKVEFLVSFYNNEISEKSEIFDDQFSVERPDGSNFTLKIRSTKLEDSAMYFCARGLAENNEQFFGPGTRLTVL.

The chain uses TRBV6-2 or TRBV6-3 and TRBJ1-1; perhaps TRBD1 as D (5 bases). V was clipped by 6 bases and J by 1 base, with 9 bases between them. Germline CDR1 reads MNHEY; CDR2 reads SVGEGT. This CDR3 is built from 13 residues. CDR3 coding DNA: TGTGCCAGCAGCGTCGGACAGAACACTGAAGCTTTCTTT. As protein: CASSVGQNTEAFF.

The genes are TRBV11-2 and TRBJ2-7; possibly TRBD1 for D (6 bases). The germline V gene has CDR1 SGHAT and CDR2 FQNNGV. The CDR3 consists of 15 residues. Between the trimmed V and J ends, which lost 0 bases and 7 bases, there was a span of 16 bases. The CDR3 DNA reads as TGTGCCAGCAGCTTAGATAGGGCAGGGGATGAAGAGCAGTACTTC. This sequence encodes CASSLDRAGDEEQYF.

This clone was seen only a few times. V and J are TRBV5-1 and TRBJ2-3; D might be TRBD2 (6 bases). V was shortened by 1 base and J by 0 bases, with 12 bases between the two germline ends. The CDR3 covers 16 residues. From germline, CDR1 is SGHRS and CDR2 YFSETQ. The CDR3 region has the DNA TGCGCCAGCAGCTTGTTAATGGCGGGGAGCACAGATACGCAGTATTTT. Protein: CASSLLMAGSTDTQYF.